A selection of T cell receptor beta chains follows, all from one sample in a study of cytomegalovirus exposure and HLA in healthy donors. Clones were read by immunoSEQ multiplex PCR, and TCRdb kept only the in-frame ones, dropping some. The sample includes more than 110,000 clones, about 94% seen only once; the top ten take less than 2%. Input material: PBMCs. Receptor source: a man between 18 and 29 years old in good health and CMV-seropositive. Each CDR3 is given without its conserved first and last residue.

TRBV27 ASSFVRDYTWGETQY
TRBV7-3 ASSPHGTSGAWREQF
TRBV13 ASSLRSGRDSYEQY
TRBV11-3 ASSSGQGDEQY
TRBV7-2 ASSLAQVYSGNTIY
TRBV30 AWSVRSSTLGQPQH
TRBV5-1 ASSLAAVYEQY
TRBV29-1 SGIEGDTEAF
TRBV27 ASSLAGIDHSYEQY
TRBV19 ASSSRGTEAF
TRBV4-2 ASSQEGFMDRGLMF
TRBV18 ASERREVYNEQF
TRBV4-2 ASSQDVNGRGVYEQY
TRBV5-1 ASSFNDLAVPNQETQY
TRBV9 ASSVPTSGLQETQY
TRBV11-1 ASSLGGGRTFYEQY
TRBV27 ASSFYPRPASGSTDTQY